The subject of this entry is one T cell receptor beta chain. Original analysis: Counts of nucleated cells, estimated from reference gene primer amplification, were obtained. Repertoires were generated with immunoSEQ multiplex PCR, while TCRdb's copy carries only in-frame clones and drops some. That table supplies the V and J calls and clone size; D and trimming were determined from the DNA. The table lists about 100,000 clones, approximately 80% of them singletons, with approximately 15% in the top ten. The sample originates from a study of blood T cell repertoires in COVID-19. Study background: COVID-19 samples collected from the United States, Italy and Spain covered acute and convalescent phases. PBMCs, B-cell-depleted T cells, or T cells provided the cDNA or gDNA that made up the material.

After removal of 8 bases from V and 5 bases from J, the junction contained 14 bases not matched to a gene. Germline values: CDR1 SEHNR, CDR2 FQNEAQ (reference sequence). The CDR3 contains 16 residues. The V gene is TRBV7-9, the J gene TRBJ2-7; 11 bases line up with TRBD1. The TCR was taken from a human donor in a cohort sampled during active COVID-19. Sequenced material: peripheral blood. As DNA, the CDR3 is TGTGCCAGCGCCCCGGGGTCGGGGACAGGGGGAAACGAGCAGTACTTC. This gives the protein CASAPGSGTGGNEQYF. Drawing the rest from reference TRBV7-9 and TRBJ2-7, the complete variable domain is DTGVSQNPRHKITKRGQNVTFRCDPISEHNRLYWYRQTLGQGPEFLTYFQNEAQLEKSRLLSDRFSAERPKGSFSTLEIQRTEQGDSAMYLCASAPGSGTGGNEQYFGPGTRLTVT.